A selection of T cell receptor beta chains follows, all from one sample in a study of blood T cell repertoires in COVID-19. The method was immunoSEQ multiplex PCR; TCRdb's version includes in-frame clones alone and lacks a portion of them. The sample contains 150,000 to 200,000 clones, about 85% of which appear only once. Sequencing was performed on peripheral blood. Source of these receptors: a man at least 80 years old with COVID-19, enrolled during active disease. Both conserved end residues are part of each CDR3. Each record gives: V gene, clone size, D gene, J gene, CDR3 protein, CDR3 DNA. A D gene is named only where the DNA matches it firmly. Clone size is not always given. Where it is, it says once, few, many or a class for expanded clones.

>TRBV7-3|NA|NA|TRBJ1-6
CASSLNPGLGVNSPLHF
TGTGCCAGCAGCTTAAATCCCGGACTAGGTGTTAATTCACCCCTCCACTTT
>TRBV5-4|NA|TRBD2|TRBJ2-5
CASSSARAGGEETQYF
TGTGCCAGCAGCTCTGCGAGGGCGGGGGGGGAAGAGACCCAGTACTTC
>TRBV12-5|once|NA|TRBJ2-7
CASGFGHYTYEQYF
TGTGCTAGTGGTTTTGGCCACTACACCTACGAGCAGTACTTC
>TRBV2|NA|NA|TRBJ1-5
CASTGGSNQPQHF
TGTGCCAGCACAGGAGGGAGCAATCAGCCCCAGCATTTT
>TRBV15|NA|NA|TRBJ1-5
CATSRDAGANQPQHF
TGTGCCACCAGCAGAGATGCGGGGGCAAATCAGCCCCAGCATTTT
>TRBV5-6|NA|TRBD1|TRBJ2-7
CASSTGTGSPNNGQYF
TGTGCCAGCAGCACCGGGACAGGTTCTCCAAACAACGGGCAGTACTTC
>TRBV18|few|NA|TRBJ1-4
CASSRLRGGNEKLFF
TGTGCCAGCTCACGACTCAGGGGCGGGAATGAAAAACTGTTTTTT
>TRBV7-2|NA|NA|TRBJ1-5
CASSLETGTGQPQHF
TGTGCCAGCAGCTTAGAAACAGGGACCGGCCAGCCCCAGCATTTT
>TRBV7-2|NA|TRBD2|TRBJ2-2
CASSLALAGGLITGELFF
TGTGCCAGCAGCTTAGCGCTAGCGGGGGGGCTGATCACCGGGGAGCTGTTTTTT
>TRBV5-6|NA|TRBD1|TRBJ1-2
CASSSTGGNYGYTF
TGTGCCAGCAGCTCGACAGGGGGCAACTATGGCTACACCTTC
>TRBV9|NA|TRBD1|TRBJ1-6
CASSYTGTGASPLHF
TGTGCCAGCAGCTACACGGGGACAGGGGCTTCACCCCTCCACTTT
>TRBV20-1|NA|NA|TRBJ2-7
CSASLGDYEQYF
TGCAGTGCTAGTCTGGGAGACTACGAGCAGTACTTC
>TRBV6-1|NA|NA|TRBJ2-3
CASSEAGRGSTDTQYF
TGTGCCAGCAGTGAAGCGGGCAGGGGCTCCACAGATACGCAGTATTTT
>TRBV6-4|NA|TRBD1|TRBJ1-1
CASSRDRGTEAFF
TGTGCCAGCAGTCGGGACAGGGGGACTGAAGCTTTCTTT
>TRBV10-3|NA|NA|TRBJ1-1
CAISEYGLNTEAFF
TGTGCCATCAGTGAGTATGGGCTGAACACTGAAGCTTTCTTT
>TRBV2|NA|NA|TRBJ1-3
CASSVGGSGGNTIYF
TGTGCCAGCAGTGTGGGAGGAAGCGGTGGAAACACCATATATTTT
>TRBV5-1|NA|TRBD2|TRBJ2-3
CASSFGLAGGPTDTQYF
TGCGCCAGCAGCTTCGGACTAGCGGGGGGGCCAACAGATACGCAGTATTTT
>TRBV7-9|NA|TRBD1|TRBJ1-4
CASSRDRTNEKLFF
TGTGCCAGCAGCCGGGACAGAACTAATGAAAAACTGTTTTTT
>TRBV3-1/TRBV3-2|NA|NA|TRBJ1-2
CASSQFTDYGYTF
TGTGCCAGCAGCCAATTCACGGACTATGGCTACACCTTC
>TRBV18|once|TRBD1|TRBJ2-1
CASSPGQGSYNEQFF
TGTGCCAGCTCGCCGGGACAGGGGTCCTACAATGAGCAGTTCTTC
>TRBV5-1|once|NA|TRBJ1-2
CASSTDSPAYGYTF
TGCGCCAGCAGCACCGACAGTCCTGCCTATGGCTACACCTTC
>TRBV3-1/TRBV3-2|NA|TRBD1|TRBJ1-4
CASSQETGRIYEKLFF
TGTGCCAGCAGCCAAGAGACAGGGCGGATTTATGAAAAACTGTTTTTT
>TRBV5-1|once|TRBD1|TRBJ1-1
CASSLASVAGGEAFF
TGCGCCAGCAGCTTGGCCTCGGTCGCAGGGGGTGAAGCTTTCTTT
>TRBV21-1|NA|NA|TRBJ1-5
CASSKAGQENSNQPQHF
TGTGCCAGCAGCAAAGCGGGACAGGAGAATAGCAATCAGCCCCAGCATTTT
>TRBV5-5|NA|TRBD1|TRBJ2-1
CASSLARGTDFTEQFF
TGTGCCAGCAGCTTGGCCCGTGGGACAGATTTCACTGAGCAGTTCTTC
>TRBV6-5|once|TRBD1|TRBJ2-5
CASSLGQGAETQYF
TGTGCCAGCAGTCTGGGACAGGGGGCAGAGACCCAGTACTTC
>TRBV7-2|once|NA|TRBJ1-2
CASSLVAVNYGYTF
TGTGCCAGCAGCTTAGTAGCGGTTAACTATGGCTACACCTTC
>TRBV11-3|NA|NA|TRBJ1-3
CASSFPGNTIYF
TGTGCCAGCAGCTTCCCAGGAAACACCATATATTTT
>TRBV19|NA|NA|TRBJ2-5
CASSIEGTRQETQYF
TGTGCCAGTAGTATAGAAGGGACACGCCAAGAGACCCAGTACTTC
>TRBV6-1|NA|NA|TRBJ1-2
CASSEYRSDGYTF
TGTGCCAGCAGTGAATACAGGTCCGATGGCTACACCTTC
>TRBV6-5|once|NA|TRBJ2-6
CASSSRRAGGANVLTF
TGTGCCAGCAGTTCCCGGAGGGCGGGAGGGGCCAACGTCCTGACTTTC
>TRBV5-5|NA|NA|TRBJ1-1
CASTLGTGQGFTEAFF
TGTGCCAGCACCCTAGGTACAGGGCAAGGATTTACTGAAGCTTTCTTT
>TRBV6-4|NA|NA|TRBJ1-6
CASSVGREGGSPLHF
TGTGCCAGCAGTGTTGGCAGGGAAGGCGGTTCACCCCTCCACTTT
>TRBV6-1|NA|NA|TRBJ1-3
CAARPPGAGGNTIYF
TGTGCCGCAAGGCCCCCAGGGGCCGGAGGAAACACCATATATTTT
>TRBV3-1/TRBV3-2|NA|NA|TRBJ1-4
CASHAGGTNEKLFF
TGTGCCAGCCACGCGGGGGGCACTAATGAAAAACTGTTTTTT
>TRBV10-3|NA|NA|TRBJ2-3
CAISDRSRSTDTQYF
TGTGCCATCAGTGATAGAAGCAGGAGCACAGATACGCAGTATTTT
>TRBV5-8|NA|NA|TRBJ1-5
CASSRGQSLGVNQPQHF
TGTGCCAGCAGTCGAGGACAGTCCTTGGGTGTTAATCAGCCCCAGCATTTT
>TRBV18|NA|NA|TRBJ1-1
CASYGQNTEAFF
TGTGCCAGCTACGGACAGAACACTGAAGCTTTCTTT
>TRBV6-5|NA|TRBD1|TRBJ1-1
CASSYLGGGNTEAFF
TGTGCCAGCAGTTACTTAGGGGGCGGAAACACTGAAGCTTTCTTT
>TRBV10-1|NA|NA|TRBJ1-6
CASTGGWTSPLHF
TGCGCCAGCACGGGGGGTTGGACTTCACCCCTCCACTTT
>TRBV19|NA|NA|TRBJ2-5
CASSIGGGLGGETQYF
TGTGCCAGTAGTATAGGTGGAGGGCTAGGCGGAGAGACCCAGTACTTC
>TRBV12-3/TRBV12-4|NA|NA|TRBJ1-5
CASSFSVVQPQHF
TGTGCCAGCAGTTTTAGCGTGGTTCAGCCCCAGCATTTT
>TRBV7-9|NA|NA|TRBJ1-4
CASSRHSEKLFF
TGTGCCAGCAGCCGACATAGTGAAAAACTGTTTTTT
>TRBV2|NA|NA|TRBJ1-4
CASSYRTNEKLFF
TGTGCCAGCAGCTACAGGACTAATGAAAAACTGTTTTTT
>TRBV5-6|NA|TRBD2|TRBJ2-2
CASSLVSGARELFF
TGTGCCAGCAGCTTGGTCAGCGGGGCCAGGGAGCTGTTTTTT
>TRBV28|few|NA|TRBJ2-3
CASSFLSGTDTQYF
TGTGCCAGCAGTTTTCTGTCGGGCACAGATACGCAGTATTTT
>TRBV6-4|NA|NA|TRBJ2-1
CATRGGGTNEQFF
TGTGCCACCCGGGGAGGGGGGACCAATGAGCAGTTCTTC
>TRBV6-5|NA|NA|TRBJ2-7
CASSYSPGLLYEQYF
TGTGCCAGCAGTTACTCCCCCGGACTCCTCTACGAGCAGTACTTC
>TRBV6-5|NA|NA|TRBJ1-2
CASSYSPGSNYGYTF
TGTGCCAGCAGTTACTCCCCAGGGTCCAACTATGGCTACACCTTC
>TRBV7-2|NA|TRBD1|TRBJ1-1
CASSGTANTEAFF
TGTGCCAGCTCCGGGACAGCGAACACTGAAGCTTTCTTT
>TRBV21-1|NA|NA|TRBJ1-1
CASSSRQGEAGTEAFF
TGTGCCAGCAGCTCTCGACAGGGGGAGGCGGGAACTGAAGCTTTCTTT
>TRBV3-1/TRBV3-2|once|NA|TRBJ1-1
CASSDTVNTEAFF
TGTGCCAGCAGTGACACCGTGAACACTGAAGCTTTCTTT